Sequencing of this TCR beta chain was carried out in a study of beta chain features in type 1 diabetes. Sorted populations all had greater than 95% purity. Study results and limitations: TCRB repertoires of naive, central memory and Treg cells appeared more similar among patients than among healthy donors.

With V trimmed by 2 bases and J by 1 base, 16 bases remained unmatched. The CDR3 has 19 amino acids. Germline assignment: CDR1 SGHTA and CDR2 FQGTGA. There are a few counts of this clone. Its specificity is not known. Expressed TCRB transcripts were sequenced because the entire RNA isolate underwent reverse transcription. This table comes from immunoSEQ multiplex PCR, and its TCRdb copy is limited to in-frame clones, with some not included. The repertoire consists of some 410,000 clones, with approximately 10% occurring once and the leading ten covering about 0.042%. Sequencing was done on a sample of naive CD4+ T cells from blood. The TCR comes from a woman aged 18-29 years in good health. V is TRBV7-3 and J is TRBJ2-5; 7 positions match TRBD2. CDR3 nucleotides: TGTGCCAGCAGCTTAGGCCCTCGGACGGGGGGTGCCGGCCAAGAGACCCAGTACTTC. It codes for CASSLGPRTGGAGQETQYF.